Presented here are 19 T cell receptor beta chains from one specimen sequenced in a study of Ad26.COV2.S vaccination and SARS-CoV-2 variants. The sample's treatment: some 20 received Ad26.COV2.S at low or high dose, single or two shots; about 5 received placebo; per-sample allocation not given. Day 63 after the first injection of vaccine or placebo was the sampling time. Sequenced by immunoSEQ multiplex PCR; TCRdb stores in-frame clones only, minus some. The sample has some 320,000 clones, roughly 80% seen once; the top ten hold 2% to 2.5%. Source: peripheral blood, taken in a trial of Ad26.COV2.S vaccine versus placebo. These receptors came from a person aged 18-65 years who received the Ad26.COV2.S COVID-19 vaccine or a placebo.

The J gene is TRBJ1-1, the V gene TRBV11-2; 7 nucleotides align to TRBD1. Trimming at V came to 5 bases and at J to 4 bases, leaving 4 bases not matched to a gene. Germline values: CDR1 SGHAT, CDR2 FQNNGV. This CDR3 is 13 amino acids long. In DNA, the CDR3 is TGTGCCAGCAGCCAACAGGGGAGCACTGAAGCTTTCTTT. Its protein is CASSQQGSTEAFF.

V usage is TRBV19 and J usage is TRBJ1-5; TRBD1 might be the D (6 bases). The V end lost 6 bases, the J end lost 5 bases, and 11 bases lay between the germline ends. The CDR3 has 13 amino acids. From germline, CDR1 is LNHDA and CDR2 SQIVND (reference sequence). As DNA, the CDR3 is TGTGCCAGTAGACGGACAGCCCATCAGCCCCAGCATTTT. It yields the protein CASRRTAHQPQHF. Full variable domain (outside the CDR3, taken from reference TRBV19 and TRBJ1-5): DGGITQSPKYLFRKEGQNVTLSCEQNLNHDAMYWYRQDPGQGLRLIYYSQIVNDFQKGDIAEGYSVSREKKESFPLTVTSAQKNPTAFYLCASRRTAHQPQHFGDGTRLSIL.

V gene TRBV6-5 combines with J gene TRBJ1-6; D gene unclear. With 6 bases removed from V and 7 bases from J, the gap between germline ends came to 10 bases. The CDR3 is made up of 13 amino acids. Germline CDR1 is MNHEY and CDR2 is SVGAGI. In DNA, the CDR3 is TGTGCCAGCAGCTCCGACCGAAATTCACCCCTCCACTTT. It encodes CASSSDRNSPLHF.

The J gene is TRBJ2-2, the V gene TRBV7-3; no clear D. The CDR3 contains 13 residues. V shed 2 bases and J shed 7 bases, with 8 bases lying between them. Germline CDR1 and CDR2: SGHTA and FQGTGA. In DNA, the CDR3 is TGTGCCAGCAGCTTATCGGGCATCGGGGAGCTGTTTTTT. This codes for CASSLSGIGELFF.

V gene TRBV7-9 combines with J gene TRBJ2-1; D not certain. CDR1 and CDR2 from the germline V gene are SEHNR and FQNEAQ (reference sequence). The V gene lost 4 bases and the J gene lost 8 bases, with 9 bases spanning the gap. The CDR3 contains 12 residues. CDR3 residues: CASSSYNDEQFF. The CDR3 DNA is TGTGCCAGCAGCTCTTATAACGATGAGCAGTTCTTC.

This clone was counted once. V and J are TRBV19 and TRBJ2-7; 7 positions match TRBD1. V lost 5 bases, J lost 3 bases, and 4 bases stayed unmatched. Germline CDR1 reads LNHDA; CDR2 reads SQIVND (reference sequence). This CDR3 comprises 13 residues. CDR3 residues: CASSFTGVYEQYF. CDR3 DNA sequence: TGTGCCAGTAGTTTTACAGGGGTCTACGAGCAGTACTTC.

The DNA of the CDR3 is TGTGCCAGCAGTCTGAGACTAGCGGGGAGCAATGAGCAGTTCTTC. The encoded protein is CASSLRLAGSNEQFF. The V gene is TRBV6-5, the J gene TRBJ2-1; 11 bases map to TRBD2. V shed 5 bases and J 6 bases; nucleotides not matched to a gene: 6. CDR3 size: 15 residues. CDR1 and CDR2 (germline): MNHEY, SVGAGI.

This clone has only one observation. This sequence joins TRBV18 and TRBJ2-7; tentatively, D is TRBD2 (5 bases). The CDR3 is 11 residues long. The V end lost 6 bases, the J end lost 6 bases, and 9 bases lay between the germline ends. The germline gives CDR1 KGHSH, CDR2 LQKENI. CDR3: CASSLGLEQYF. The CDR3 coding sequence is TGTGCCAGCTCCCTAGGACTCGAGCAGTACTTC.

The rearrangement uses TRBV7-6 and TRBJ2-6; TRBD2 is a possible D gene (6 bases). The V gene's germline CDR1 is SGHVS and CDR2 FNYEAQ. Trimming took off 7 bases at V and 0 bases at J, with 13 bases between the two ends. The CDR3 runs 16 residues. The CDR3 loop reads CASNGGLFSGANVLTF. CDR3 nucleotides: TGTGCCAGCAACGGCGGACTATTCTCTGGGGCCAACGTCCTGACTTTC.

The rearrangement uses TRBV5-5 and TRBJ1-5; the D gene is possibly TRBD1 (5 bases). With 4 bases removed from V and 9 bases from J, the gap between germline ends came to 14 bases. The CDR3 has 13 residues. Germline assignment: CDR1 SGHKS and CDR2 YYEKEE (reference sequence). This CDR3 reads CASSRTGTGPQHF. CDR3 nucleotide sequence: TGTGCCAGCAGCCGGACGGGGACGGGGCCCCAGCATTTT.

The V and J genes are TRBV14 and TRBJ2-1, with D tentatively TRBD1 (5 bases). CDR3 length equals 14 residues. Germline lookup yields CDR1 SGHDN and CDR2 FVKESK. The V end was cut by 0 bases, the J end by 6 bases, with 9 bases between. Written as DNA, the CDR3 is TGTGCCAGCAGCCAAGATGGGGCCCTCAATGAGCAGTTCTTC. This codes for CASSQDGALNEQFF.

V is TRBV11-1 and J is TRBJ2-2; D is perhaps TRBD1 (5 bases). The CDR3 totals 16 residues. CDR1 is SGHAT, CDR2 FQDESV, per germline (reference sequence). The ends were cut back, 1 base at V and 5 bases at J, with 14 bases in the middle. The CDR3: CASSLGVGEGTGELFF. CDR3 DNA: TGTGCCAGCAGCTTAGGTGTAGGGGAAGGGACCGGGGAGCTGTTTTTT.

This clone appeared once. The V gene is TRBV6-5, the J gene TRBJ2-1; D not certain. The CDR3 has 12 amino acids. With 4 bases removed from V and 2 bases from J, the gap between germline ends came to 3 bases. CDR1 MNHEY and CDR2 SVGAGI come from the germline V gene. This CDR3 reads CASSWAYNEQFF. CDR3 sequence (DNA): TGTGCCAGCAGTTGGGCCTACAATGAGCAGTTCTTC.

This clone has just one count. This chain links TRBV12-5 with TRBJ1-1; the D is unclear. Germline V gene data show CDR1 as LGHNT and CDR2 as FRNRAP. V lost 0 bases to trimming and J lost 10 bases, with 18 bases between them. The CDR3 length is 15 residues. The CDR3 DNA reads TGTGCTAGTGGTTTGGTAGCGGGCCCAAACCATCCAGCTTTCTTT. It specifies CASGLVAGPNHPAFF.

This sequence joins TRBV4-2 and TRBJ2-7; 15 bases are a match to TRBD2. CDR1 and CDR2 from the germline V gene are LGHNA and YNFKEQ. V shed 0 bases and J 1 base; nucleotides not matched to a gene: 13. The CDR3 totals 21 residues. The CDR3 loop reads CASSQESVRTSGGVGSYEQYF. The CDR3 region has the DNA TGTGCCAGCAGCCAAGAGTCGGTTAGGACTAGCGGGGGGGTAGGGTCCTACGAGCAGTACTTC.

V gene TRBV13 combines with J gene TRBJ2-5; TRBD2 matches 7 bases. This CDR3 spans 14 amino acids. V lost 5 bases, J lost 2 bases, and 5 bases stayed unmatched. Germline V gives CDR1 PRHDT, CDR2 FYEKMQ (reference sequence). The CDR3 DNA reads TGTGCCAGCAGCCCCCGGGGAGGGCAAGAGACCCAGTACTTC. Its translation: CASSPRGGQETQYF.

The gene calls are TRBV5-1 and TRBJ2-1; 12 bases align to TRBD2. With 2 bases clipped from V and 0 bases from J, the junction kept 9 bases outside the gene matches. The CDR3 is 19 residues long. CDR1 and CDR2 (germline): SGHRS, YFSETQ. DNA of the CDR3: TGCGCCAGCAGCTTATCGGGACTAGCGGGCCAGAGCTCCTACAATGAGCAGTTCTTC. Translated, it gives CASSLSGLAGQSSYNEQFF.

The CDR3 loop is CASSLLAGIPYEQYF. The CDR3 DNA reads TGTGCCAGCAGCCTACTAGCGGGGATACCCTACGAGCAGTACTTC. The chain links TRBV3-1 (or the pseudogene TRBV3-2) to TRBJ2-7; 10 positions agree with TRBD2. The ends lost 4 bases at V and 2 bases at J; junction bases unmatched: 5. Germline assignment: CDR1 LGHDT and CDR2 YNNKEL (reference sequence). This CDR3 has 15 amino acids.

The rearrangement links TRBV11-3 to TRBJ2-1; 9 bases align to TRBD1. The CDR3 is 15 residues long. Trimming took 6 bases from V and 8 from J; bases not matched to a gene: 11. The germline V gene has CDR1 SGHNT and CDR2 YENEEA. The CDR3 here is CASRPTGQGTDEQFF. The CDR3, as DNA: TGTGCCAGCAGACCAACGGGACAGGGCACCGATGAGCAGTTCTTC.